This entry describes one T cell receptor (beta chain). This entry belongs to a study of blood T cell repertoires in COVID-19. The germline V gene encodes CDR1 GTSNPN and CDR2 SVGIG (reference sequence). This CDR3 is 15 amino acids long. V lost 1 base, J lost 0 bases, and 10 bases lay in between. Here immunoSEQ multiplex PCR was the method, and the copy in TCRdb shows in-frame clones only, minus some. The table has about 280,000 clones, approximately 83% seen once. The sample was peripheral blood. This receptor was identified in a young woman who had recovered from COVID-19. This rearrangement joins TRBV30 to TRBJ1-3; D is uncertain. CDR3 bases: TGTGCCTGGAGTGCTACAGTCAGCTCTGGAAACACCATATATTTT. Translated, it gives CAWSATVSSGNTIYF. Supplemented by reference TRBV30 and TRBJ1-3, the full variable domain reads SQTIHQWPATLVQPVGSPLSLECTVEGTSNPNLYWYRQAAGRGLQLLFYSVGIGQISSEVPQNLSASRPQDRQFILSSKKLLLSDSGFYLCAWSATVSSGNTIYFGEGSWLTVV.